These T cell receptor beta chains were read from a single sample in a study of cytomegalovirus exposure and HLA in healthy donors. Sequencing used immunoSEQ multiplex PCR; TCRdb keeps in-frame clones, though not all of them. Among approximately 150,000 clones listed, 80% were seen once. Sequenced material: PBMCs. The receptors derive from a woman between 40 and 55 years old in good health and CMV-seronegative. The CDR3 runs from the conserved cysteine through the conserved F or W. Each record gives: V gene, clone size, J gene, D gene, CDR3 protein, CDR3 DNA. D genes are given only for firm matches. Only part of the rows carry a size: once, few, many, or a class if the clone is expanded.

V: TRBV5-5; size: NA; J: TRBJ2-5; D: TRBD2; CDR3: CASSLTSGGLKGETQYF; DNA: TGTGCCAGCAGCTTGACTAGCGGGGGGTTAAAGGGAGAGACCCAGTACTTC
V: TRBV7-9; size: NA; J: TRBJ2-2; D: TRBD2; CDR3: CASTLLGGTNTGELFF; DNA: TGTGCCAGCACCCTACTGGGGGGGACGAACACCGGGGAGCTGTTTTTT
V: TRBV6-1; size: NA; J: TRBJ1-2; D: TRBD1; CDR3: CASSEGGRPYGYTF; DNA: TGTGCCAGCAGCGAAGGGGGCAGACCGTATGGCTACACCTTC
V: TRBV7-9; size: NA; J: TRBJ1-3; D: NA; CDR3: CASITGRSGGNTIYF; DNA: TGTGCCAGCATCACCGGACGGTCCGGCGGGAACACCATATATTTT
V: TRBV28; size: NA; J: TRBJ1-5; D: NA; CDR3: CASRPGERGKNQPQHF; DNA: TGTGCCAGCAGACCCGGCGAAAGGGGGAAGAATCAGCCCCAGCATTTT
V: TRBV28; size: few; J: TRBJ1-1; D: NA; CDR3: CASSLGIYGSGREDTEAFF; DNA: TGTGCCAGCAGTTTAGGTATTTATGGGTCCGGAAGGGAGGACACTGAAGCTTTCTTT
V: TRBV7-9; size: NA; J: TRBJ2-3; D: TRBD1; CDR3: CASSTLQGRTDTQYF; DNA: TGTGCCAGCAGCACGCTACAGGGGCGCACAGATACGCAGTATTTT
V: TRBV28; size: NA; J: TRBJ2-3; D: NA; CDR3: CASGRGQYTDTQYF; DNA: TGTGCCAGCGGGCGGGGGCAGTACACAGATACGCAGTATTTT
V: TRBV15; size: NA; J: TRBJ1-2; D: NA; CDR3: CATSRDSLAAAGHGYTF; DNA: TGTGCCACCAGCAGAGATTCCTTGGCCGCGGCGGGACATGGCTACACCTTC
V: TRBV7-9; size: once; J: TRBJ2-3; D: NA; CDR3: CSSSSPLASVTSTDTQYF; DNA: TGTTCCAGCAGCTCCCCCTTAGCTAGCGTTACAAGCACAGATACGCAGTATTTT
V: TRBV6-1; size: NA; J: TRBJ2-2; D: TRBD1; CDR3: CASSESGGDRGRELFF; DNA: TGTGCCAGCAGTGAATCGGGGGGGGACAGGGGCAGGGAGCTGTTTTTT
V: TRBV6-5; size: NA; J: TRBJ2-7; D: NA; CDR3: CAVRGWETYEQYF; DNA: TGTGCCGTCCGAGGGTGGGAAACCTACGAGCAGTACTTC
V: TRBV5-6; size: NA; J: TRBJ1-1; D: TRBD1; CDR3: CASSSLDRTYEAFF; DNA: TGTGCCAGCAGCTCCCTGGACAGGACCTATGAAGCTTTCTTT
V: TRBV4-1; size: NA; J: TRBJ2-2; D: NA; CDR3: CASSSPLAPGELFF; DNA: TGCGCCAGCAGCTCCCCTCTAGCGCCCGGGGAGCTGTTTTTT
V: TRBV7-9; size: NA; J: TRBJ2-7; D: TRBD1; CDR3: CASSSTGTAPEEQYF; DNA: TGTGCCAGCAGCTCCACCGGGACAGCTCCAGAGGAGCAGTACTTC
V: TRBV4-2; size: NA; J: TRBJ2-2; D: TRBD2; CDR3: CASSQTSGRHTGELFF; DNA: TGTGCCAGCAGCCAAACTAGCGGGAGACATACCGGGGAGCTGTTTTTT
V: TRBV4-2; size: NA; J: TRBJ2-2; D: TRBD2; CDR3: CASSQDVASGNAGELFF; DNA: TGTGCCAGCAGCCAAGATGTGGCTAGCGGGAACGCCGGGGAGCTGTTTTTT
V: TRBV29-1; size: NA; J: TRBJ2-2; D: TRBD1; CDR3: CSVSGQDNTGELFF; DNA: TGCAGCGTTTCCGGACAGGACAACACCGGGGAGCTGTTTTTT
V: TRBV4-2; size: NA; J: TRBJ2-6; D: TRBD1; CDR3: CASSRDSRSGANGLTF; DNA: TGTGCCAGCAGCCGGGACAGCCGCTCTGGGGCCAACGGCCTGACTTTC
V: TRBV6-5; size: NA; J: TRBJ2-7; D: NA; CDR3: CASSYNREPPYEQYF; DNA: TGTGCCAGCAGTTACAACCGGGAGCCCCCCTACGAGCAGTACTTC
V: TRBV2; size: once; J: TRBJ2-7; D: NA; CDR3: CASIEGGGSYEQYF; DNA: TGTGCCTCCATAGAGGGGGGGGGTTCCTACGAGCAGTACTTC
V: TRBV11-1; size: NA; J: TRBJ1-6; D: NA; CDR3: CASSLGQDLHF; DNA: TGTGCCAGCAGTCTCGGACAAGACCTCCACTTT